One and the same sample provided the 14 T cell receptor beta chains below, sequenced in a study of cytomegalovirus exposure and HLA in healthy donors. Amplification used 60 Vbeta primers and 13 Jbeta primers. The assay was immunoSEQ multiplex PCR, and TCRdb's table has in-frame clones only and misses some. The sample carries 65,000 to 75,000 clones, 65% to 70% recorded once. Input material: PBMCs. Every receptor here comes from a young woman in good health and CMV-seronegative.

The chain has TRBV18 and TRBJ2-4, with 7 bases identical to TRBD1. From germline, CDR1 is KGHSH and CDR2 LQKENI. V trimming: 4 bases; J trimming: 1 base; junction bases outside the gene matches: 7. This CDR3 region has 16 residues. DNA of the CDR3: TGTGCCAGCTCACGCGACAGGGTTGGGGCCAAAAACATTCAGTACTTC. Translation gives CASSRDRVGAKNIQYF.

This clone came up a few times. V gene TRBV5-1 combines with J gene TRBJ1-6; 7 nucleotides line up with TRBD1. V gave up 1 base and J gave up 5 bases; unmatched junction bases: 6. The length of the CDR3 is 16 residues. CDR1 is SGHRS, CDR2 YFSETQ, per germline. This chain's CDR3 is CASSLHRGANNSPLHF. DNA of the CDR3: TGCGCCAGCAGCTTGCACAGGGGCGCAAATAATTCACCCCTCCACTTT.

The CDR3 loop reads CASSTTGFREQYF. The CDR3, as DNA: TGTGCCAGCAGTACGACAGGGTTTCGGGAGCAGTACTTC. The chain couples TRBV28 to TRBJ2-7; 7 bases are shared with TRBD1. The V and J ends lost 5 bases and 7 bases, in that order; junction bases with no gene match: 8. Germline CDR1 MDHEN, CDR2 SYDVKM. The CDR3 loop spans 13 amino acids.

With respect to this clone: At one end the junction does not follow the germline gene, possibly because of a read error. Written as DNA, the CDR3 is TGTTCCAGCAGCTTTGAGTCCAACACTGAAGCTTTCTTT. Translation gives CSSSFESNTEAFF. The rearrangement uses TRBV7-9 and TRBJ1-1; unclear D gene. The CDR3 spans 13 residues. Germline V gene sequence: CDR1 SEHNR, CDR2 FQNEAQ (reference sequence).

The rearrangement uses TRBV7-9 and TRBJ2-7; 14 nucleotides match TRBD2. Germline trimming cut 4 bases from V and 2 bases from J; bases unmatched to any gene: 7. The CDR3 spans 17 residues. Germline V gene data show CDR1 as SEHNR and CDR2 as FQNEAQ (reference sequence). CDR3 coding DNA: TGTGCCAGCAGCTCATCGGGGGGACTAGCGGGGGCCTACGAGCAGTACTTC. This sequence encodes CASSSSGGLAGAYEQYF. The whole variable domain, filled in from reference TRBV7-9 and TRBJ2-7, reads DTGVSQNPRHKITKRGQNVTFRCDPISEHNRLYWYRQTLGQGPEFLTYFQNEAQLEKSRLLSDRFSAERPKGSFSTLEIQRTEQGDSAMYLCASSSSGGLAGAYEQYFGPGTRLTVT.

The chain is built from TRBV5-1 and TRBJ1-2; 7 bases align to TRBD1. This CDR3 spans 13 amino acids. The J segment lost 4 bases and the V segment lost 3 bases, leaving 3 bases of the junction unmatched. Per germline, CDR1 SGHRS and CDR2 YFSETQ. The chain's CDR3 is CASSSGQTYGYTF. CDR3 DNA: TGCGCCAGCAGCTCGGGACAGACCTATGGCTACACCTTC.

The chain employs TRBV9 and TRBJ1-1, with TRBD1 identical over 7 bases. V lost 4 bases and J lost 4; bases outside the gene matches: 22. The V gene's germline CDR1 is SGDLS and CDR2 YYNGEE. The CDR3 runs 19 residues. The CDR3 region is CASSPHPADRVGERTEAFF. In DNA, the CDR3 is TGTGCCAGCAGCCCCCACCCAGCCGACAGGGTCGGGGAACGCACTGAAGCTTTCTTT.

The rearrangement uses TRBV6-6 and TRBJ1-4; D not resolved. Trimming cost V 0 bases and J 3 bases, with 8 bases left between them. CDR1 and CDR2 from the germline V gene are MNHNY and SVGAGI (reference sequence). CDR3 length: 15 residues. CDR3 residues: CASSYSRRANEKLFF. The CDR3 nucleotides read TGTGCCAGCAGTTACTCCCGGAGAGCTAATGAAAAACTGTTTTTT.

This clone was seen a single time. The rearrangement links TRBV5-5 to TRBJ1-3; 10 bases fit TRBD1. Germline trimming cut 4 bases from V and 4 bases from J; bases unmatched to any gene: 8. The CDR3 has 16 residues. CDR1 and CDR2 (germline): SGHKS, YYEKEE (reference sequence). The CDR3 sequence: CASSRDRGQIGNTIYF. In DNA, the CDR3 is TGTGCCAGCAGCCGGGACAGGGGACAAATAGGAAACACCATATATTTT.

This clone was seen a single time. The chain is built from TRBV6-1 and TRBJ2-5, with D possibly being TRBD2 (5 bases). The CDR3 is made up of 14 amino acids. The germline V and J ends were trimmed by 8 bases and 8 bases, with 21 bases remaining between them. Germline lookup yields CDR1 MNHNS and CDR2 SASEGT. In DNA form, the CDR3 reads TGTGCCAGCGGGAGCTTGGACTTTAGTGTAACCCAGTACTTC. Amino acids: CASGSLDFSVTQYF.

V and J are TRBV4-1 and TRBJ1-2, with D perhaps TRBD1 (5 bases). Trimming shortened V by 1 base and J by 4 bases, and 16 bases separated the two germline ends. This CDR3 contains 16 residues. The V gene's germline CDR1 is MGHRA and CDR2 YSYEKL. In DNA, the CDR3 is TGCGCCAGCAGCCAAGCGTGGGGCAGATTCTCCTATGGCTACACCTTC. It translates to CASSQAWGRFSYGYTF.

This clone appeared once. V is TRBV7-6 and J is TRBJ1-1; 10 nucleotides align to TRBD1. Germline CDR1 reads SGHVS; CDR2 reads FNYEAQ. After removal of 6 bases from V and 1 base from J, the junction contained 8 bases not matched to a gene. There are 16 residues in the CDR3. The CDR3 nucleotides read TGTGCCAGCAGTTCGACAGGGGGCCGAGGGAACACTGAAGCTTTCTTT. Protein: CASSSTGGRGNTEAFF.

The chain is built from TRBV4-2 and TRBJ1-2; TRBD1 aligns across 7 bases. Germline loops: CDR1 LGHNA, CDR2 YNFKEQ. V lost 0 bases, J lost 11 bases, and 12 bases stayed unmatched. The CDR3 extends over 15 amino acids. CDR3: CASSQDRRQGIGYTF. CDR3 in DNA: TGTGCCAGCAGCCAAGATAGGAGACAGGGCATCGGGTACACCTTC.

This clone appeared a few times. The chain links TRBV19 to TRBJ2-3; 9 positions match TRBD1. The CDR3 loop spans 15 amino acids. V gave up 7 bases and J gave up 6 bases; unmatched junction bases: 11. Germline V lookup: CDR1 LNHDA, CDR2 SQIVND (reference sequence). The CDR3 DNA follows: TGTGCCAGTACCCTCGGGACAGGGCGACGGGATACGCAGTATTTT. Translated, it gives CASTLGTGRRDTQYF.